A single sample gave rise to the 27 T cell receptor beta chains below, sequenced in a study of blood T cells in healthy people across ages. For the second PCR, which ran for about 7 to 11 cycles, a sample-barcoded 5' primer and a J-beta primer mix were used. A single record per CDR3 protein comes from TCRdb applying MiXCR to the 5' RACE reads. Altogether more than 600,000 distinct CDR3 sequences are present, around 25% being singletons, with the ten largest covering just under 9.5%. These data also formed part of another study, on T cells of mothers and their children.

The source material was blood. These TCRs come from a boy younger than 18 in good health.

V is TRBV11-1 and J is TRBJ2-2, with D unresolved. Germline CDR1 reads SGHAT; CDR2 reads FQDESV (reference sequence). The CDR3 totals 13 residues. V was pared by 3 bases and J by 5 bases, with 7 bases between. The CDR3 DNA sequence: TGTGCCAGCAGCTTTTCCCCAACCGGGGAGCTGTTTTTT. This translates into CASSFSPTGELFF.

This clonotype showed up just a few times. The chain carries TRBV20-1 and TRBJ1-4; TRBD1 matches at 8 bases. The CDR3 spans 13 residues. V was pared by 5 bases and J by 8 bases, with 7 bases of the junction left unmatched. CDR1 DFQATT and CDR2 SNEGSKA come from the germline V gene (reference sequence). The CDR3, as DNA: TGCAGTGCTGGACAGGGTCTTAGGGAAAAACTGTTTTTT. Its translation: CSAGQGLREKLFF.

The rearrangement joins TRBV20-1 to TRBJ2-5, with D possibly TRBD2 on 6 matching bases. The J call is doubtful: the DNA matches TRBJ2-7 better. From germline, CDR1 is DFQATT and CDR2 SNEGSKA (reference sequence). The CDR3 runs to 17 residues. This chain's CDR3 is CSARDGGTAHPTYEQYV. In DNA form, the CDR3 reads TGCAGTGCTAGAGATGGAGGGACGGCGCACCCAACCTACGAGCAGTACGTC.

The chain recombines TRBV29-1 with TRBJ1-5, with D unclear. This CDR3 spans 14 amino acids. Germline CDR1 SQVTM, CDR2 ANQGSEA. Deletions cut 3 bases from V and 0 bases from J, with 9 bases between. CDR3 sequence: CSVDGTDSNQPQHF. The CDR3 DNA reads as TGCAGCGTTGATGGAACGGATAGCAATCAGCCCCAGCATTTT.

The sample holds a few counts of this clonotype. This sequence joins TRBV4-3 and TRBJ2-4, with D unresolved. CDR1 is LGHNA and CDR2 is YSLEER in the germline V gene. CDR3 length equals 14 residues. V dropped 0 bases and J dropped 7 bases, with 10 bases sitting between them. For the CDR3, the DNA is TGCGCCAGCAGCCAAGATCGGACGGGTAACATTCAGTACTTC. Amino acids: CASSQDRTGNIQYF.

This clonotype was seen more than once but under ten times. V usage is TRBV15 and J usage is TRBJ1-5, with a weak D call TRBD1 (5 bases). Trimming shortened V by 0 bases and J by 0 bases, and 6 bases separated the two germline ends. The CDR3 runs to 15 residues. The germline CDR1 and CDR2 sequences are LNHNV and YYDKDF (reference sequence). The CDR3 sequence is CATSRDQGSNQPQHF. Here the CDR3 DNA reads TGTGCCACCAGCAGAGATCAGGGTAGCAATCAGCCCCAGCATTTT.

This clonotype was counted a few times. The chain is built from TRBV12-3 or TRBV12-4 and TRBJ2-1; D is unresolved. V lost 5 bases and J lost 7, with 15 bases in between. The CDR3 totals 14 residues. CDR3 DNA: TGTGCCAGCAGTCCTGGGCCCTCCCTGAATGAGCAGTTCTTC. Translating gives CASSPGPSLNEQFF.

The chain employs TRBV2 and TRBJ2-2; 7 bases fit TRBD1. After removal of 1 base from V and 1 base from J, the junction contained 3 bases not matched to a gene. CDR1 and CDR2 (germline): SNHLY, FYNNEI. The CDR3 consists of 16 residues. As DNA, the CDR3 is TGTGCCAGCAGTGAAGTAGGGGGCGGGAACACCGGGGAGCTGTTTTTT. Translation: CASSEVGGGNTGELFF.

The sample holds a few counts of this clonotype. The chain employs TRBV28 and TRBJ2-5; 9 bases are a match to TRBD2. CDR1 is MDHEN, CDR2 SYDVKM, per germline. CDR3 size: 20 residues. After removal of 2 bases from V and 2 bases from J, the junction contained 18 bases not matched to a gene. CDR3 sequence: CASSLDWRLAGTRDQETQYF. The CDR3 nucleotides read TGTGCCAGCAGTTTAGATTGGAGGCTAGCGGGAACCCGAGATCAAGAGACCCAGTACTTC. Full variable domain (missing parts from reference TRBV28 and TRBJ2-5): DVKVTQSSRYLVKRTGEKVFLECVQDMDHENMFWYRQDPGLGLRLIYFSYDVKMKEKGDIPEGYSVSREKKERFSLILESASTNQTSMYLCASSLDWRLAGTRDQETQYFGPGTRLLVL.

The rearrangement links TRBV2 to TRBJ1-5; possible D gene TRBD1, 6 bases. Trimming cost V 3 bases and J 6 bases, with 9 bases left between them. The CDR3 contains 13 residues. CDR1 and CDR2 from the germline V gene are SNHLY and FYNNEI. CDR3 sequence (DNA): TGTGCCAGCAGTGAGAGGGGGATTCAGCCCCAGCATTTT. Amino acids: CASSERGIQPQHF.

This clonotype has a handful of counts. The genes are TRBV5-6 and TRBJ2-5; TRBD1 might be the D (5 bases). Trimming took off 1 base at V and 5 bases at J, with 12 bases between the two ends. The germline V gene encodes CDR1 SGHDT and CDR2 YYEEEE. The CDR3 sequence is 14 residues long. In DNA, the CDR3 is TGTGCCAGCAGCTTGAGCAGGGCATGGGAGACCCAGTACTTC. It codes for CASSLSRAWETQYF.

The J gene is TRBJ1-3, the V gene TRBV5-1; possibly TRBD1 for D (5 bases). Germline CDR1 reads SGHRS; CDR2 reads YFSETQ. Trimming stripped 5 bases from V and 6 bases from J, with 12 bases between. The CDR3 sequence is 13 residues long. The CDR3 here is CASRVGTENTIYF. DNA of the CDR3: TGCGCCAGCAGGGTGGGGACCGAAAACACCATATATTTT. Full variable domain (missing parts from reference TRBV5-1 and TRBJ1-3): KAGVTQTPRYLIKTRGQQVTLSCSPISGHRSVSWYQQTPGQGLQFLFEYFSETQRNKGNFPGRFSGRQFSNSRSEMNVSTLELGDSALYLCASRVGTENTIYFGEGSWLTVV.

There are a few counts of this clonotype. The chain uses TRBV9 and TRBJ2-1, with 9 nucleotides matching TRBD2. Germline CDR1 is SGDLS and CDR2 is YYNGEE. The CDR3 runs 15 residues. Trimming cost V 3 bases and J 6 bases; bases outside gene matches: 7. In nucleotides, the CDR3 is TGTGCCAGCAGCGGTTTTAGCGGGAGCGTCAATGAGCAGTTCTTC. It specifies CASSGFSGSVNEQFF.

This clonotype was recorded a few times. This chain connects TRBV20-1 to TRBJ1-3, with D unresolved. Between the trimmed V and J ends, which lost 4 bases and 6 bases, there was a span of 13 bases. The V gene's germline CDR1 is DFQATT and CDR2 SNEGSKA (reference sequence). The CDR3 has 13 residues. The CDR3 DNA sequence: TGCAGTGCTAACAAGGGAGGTGAAAACACCATATATTTT. Its protein product is CSANKGGENTIYF.

This chain connects TRBV29-1 to TRBJ2-7, with 11 nucleotides matching TRBD1. V shed 8 bases and J 3 bases; nucleotides not matched to a gene: 9. CDR1 is SQVTM, CDR2 ANQGSEA, per germline. The CDR3 totals 14 residues. The CDR3 nucleotides are TGCAGCACTGCCCTCGGGACAGGGGGCTACGAGCAGTACTTC. Translated: CSTALGTGGYEQYF.

The chain combines TRBV6-1 with TRBJ2-5, with D perhaps TRBD1 (5 bases). V dropped 1 base and J dropped 2 bases, with 11 bases sitting between them. From germline, CDR1 is MNHNS and CDR2 SASEGT. The CDR3 is 15 amino acids. The CDR3 loop reads CASSEGTTVQETQYF. The CDR3 DNA reads as TGTGCCAGCAGTGAAGGGACGACAGTTCAAGAGACCCAGTACTTC.

The chain uses TRBV28 and TRBJ1-2, with D hard to call. V gave up 5 bases and J gave up 4 bases, with 14 bases separating them. Looked up from germline, CDR1 is MDHEN and CDR2 is SYDVKM. This CDR3 is 14 amino acids long. The CDR3 region is CASSPRAETYGYTF. The CDR3 DNA reads TGTGCCAGCAGTCCCCGAGCAGAGACCTATGGCTACACCTTC.

This clonotype was observed a few times. The chain combines TRBV13 with TRBJ1-2; TRBD1 aligns across 8 bases. V was pared by 5 bases and J by 8 bases, with 7 bases of the junction left unmatched. The CDR3 consists of 13 residues. CDR1 PRHDT and CDR2 FYEKMQ come from the germline V gene (reference sequence). In nucleotides, the CDR3 is TGTGCCAGCAGCCCCCAGACAGGGGTAGGCTACACCTTC. This codes for CASSPQTGVGYTF. The full variable domain, its missing parts supplied by reference TRBV13 and TRBJ1-2, is AAGVIQSPRHLIKEKRETATLKCYPIPRHDTVYWYQQGPGQDPQFLISFYEKMQSDKGSIPDRFSAQQFSDYHSELNMSSLELGDSALYFCASSPQTGVGYTFGSGTRLTVV.

This chain uses TRBV3-1 with TRBJ2-3; TRBD2 might be the D (5 bases). Per germline, CDR1 LGHDT and CDR2 YNNKEL (reference sequence). CDR3 length: 16 amino acids. V was clipped by 0 bases and J by 2 bases, with 12 bases between them. The CDR3 nucleotides are TGTGCCAGCAGCCAAGAGGAGGAGTGGCTCACAGATACGCAGTATTTT. Its translation: CASSQEEEWLTDTQYF.

The chain combines TRBV9 with TRBJ2-5, with 7 bases lining up with TRBD1. The closer fit of TRBJ2-1 to the DNA end suggests the J call may be wrong. Germline V CDR1 and CDR2: SGDLS, YYNGEE. The CDR3 spans 15 residues. In nucleotides, the CDR3 is TGTGCCAGCAGCGTCAGAGACAGGGAGTACAATGAGCAGTTCTTC. It yields the protein CASSVRDREYNEQFF.

The CDR3, as DNA: TGTGCCACCAGTGATCTATCTAGCGGGGGGGCCTTTGAACAGTTCTTC. Its translation: CATSDLSSGGAFEQFF. The chain links TRBV24-1 to TRBJ2-5; TRBD2 agrees at 12 bases. The J call may be faulty, since TRBJ2-1 better matches the DNA end. Germline assignment: CDR1 KGHDR and CDR2 SFDVKD. The CDR3 has 16 residues.

This clonotype was counted between two and nine times. The gene calls are TRBV6-6 and TRBJ2-7, with D possibly TRBD1 on 6 matching bases. V shed 7 bases and J shed 2 bases, with 21 bases lying between them. Germline V gene data show CDR1 as MNHNY and CDR2 as SVGAGI (reference sequence). This CDR3 region has 16 residues. CDR3 loop: CASTKPQGGVTYEQYF. The CDR3 region has the DNA TGTGCCAGCACAAAGCCTCAAGGGGGTGTAACCTACGAGCAGTACTTC.

This chain uses TRBV21-1 with TRBJ2-5; the table's D call, TRBD1, was not checked against the DNA. TRBV21-1 is noted as a pseudogene. CDR3 length equals 17 residues. This CDR3 is CASSKGRGTLATETQYF. CDR3 DNA sequence: TGTGCCAGCAGCAAAGGCAGGGGGACACTCGCCACGGAGACCCAGTACTTC.

On this clonotype: Its ends do not fully match the called genes, so a read error is possible. The chain couples TRBV7-9 to TRBJ2-3; perhaps TRBD1 as D (5 bases). Germline values: CDR1 SEHNR, CDR2 FQNEAQ (reference sequence). The CDR3 totals 18 residues. CDR3 sequence reads: CASSAPSRASRSTGTQYF. In DNA, the CDR3 is TGTGCCAGCAGCGCACCATCCAGGGCCAGCAGAAGCACAGGTACGCAGTATTTT.

This clonotype was seen more than once but under ten times. The chain is built from TRBV12-5 and TRBJ2-1, with 8 bases identical to TRBD2. This CDR3 spans 15 amino acids. The germline V gene has CDR1 LGHNT and CDR2 FRNRAP. V gave up 5 bases and J gave up 4 bases; unmatched junction bases: 7. CDR3 bases: TGTGCTAGTGGTGACCCAGCGGGAGCTTACAATGAGCAGTTCTTC. Amino acids: CASGDPAGAYNEQFF.

The V call is TRBV7-9, the J call TRBJ2-7, with D possibly being TRBD2 (5 bases). The CDR3 is made up of 14 amino acids. Trimming stripped 2 bases from V and 3 bases from J, with 11 bases between. Germline lookup yields CDR1 SEHNR and CDR2 FQNEAQ (reference sequence). CDR3 residues: CASSLSLAGYEQYF. Here the CDR3 DNA reads TGTGCCAGCAGCTTATCACTGGCGGGCTACGAGCAGTACTTC.

The chain uses TRBV7-2 and TRBJ2-1; 9 positions agree with TRBD2. The CDR3 runs 16 residues. V was pared by 1 base and J by 8 bases, with 9 bases of the junction left unmatched. Germline-derived CDR1 and CDR2 are SGHTA and FQGNSA. The CDR3 DNA follows: TGTGCCAGCAGCTTAGTGGAGGCTAGCGGGGTAGATGAGCAGTTCTTC. Protein sequence: CASSLVEASGVDEQFF.